The T cell receptor (beta chain) described here comes from a study of T cell changes during pregnancy in multiple sclerosis (dated by TCRdb to between 2017 and 2020). A note on the overall study: The study looked at changes in the T cell repertoire across pregnancy in women with multiple sclerosis.

V was cut back by 0 bases and J by 0 bases, leaving a gap of 11 bases between them. CDR1 is given as GTSNPN and CDR2 as SVGIG, both from the germline V gene (reference sequence). The CDR3, from cysteine to phenylalanine, totals 15 residues. Just CDR3 DNA is preserved here, 45 bases in frame from base 1. The library came from the immunoSEQ multiplex PCR assay. TCRdb took this table from immuneACCESS and kept in-frame rearrangements with V and J called. Such tables lack part of the clones; where checked against another copy, unresolved V genes explain under half of the gap, and the rest is unexplained. The sample table shows about 110,000 clones, and about 94% are seen once. The top ten clonotypes cover 1.5% of the sample. A word on this clone: Its antigen is unknown. Per-base quality was not reported, and no clone a single base away is much larger than it.

The specimen comprised peripheral blood, sampled in the third trimester of pregnancy. The source is a female donor with multiple sclerosis, enrolled in a pregnancy study. The rearranged segments are TRBV30 and TRBJ1-2; the D gene is possibly TRBD1, with 6 bases matching. For the CDR3, the sequence is CAWSVNRAANYGYTF. The bases are TGTGCCTGGAGTGTGAACAGGGCAGCTAACTATGGCTACACCTTC.